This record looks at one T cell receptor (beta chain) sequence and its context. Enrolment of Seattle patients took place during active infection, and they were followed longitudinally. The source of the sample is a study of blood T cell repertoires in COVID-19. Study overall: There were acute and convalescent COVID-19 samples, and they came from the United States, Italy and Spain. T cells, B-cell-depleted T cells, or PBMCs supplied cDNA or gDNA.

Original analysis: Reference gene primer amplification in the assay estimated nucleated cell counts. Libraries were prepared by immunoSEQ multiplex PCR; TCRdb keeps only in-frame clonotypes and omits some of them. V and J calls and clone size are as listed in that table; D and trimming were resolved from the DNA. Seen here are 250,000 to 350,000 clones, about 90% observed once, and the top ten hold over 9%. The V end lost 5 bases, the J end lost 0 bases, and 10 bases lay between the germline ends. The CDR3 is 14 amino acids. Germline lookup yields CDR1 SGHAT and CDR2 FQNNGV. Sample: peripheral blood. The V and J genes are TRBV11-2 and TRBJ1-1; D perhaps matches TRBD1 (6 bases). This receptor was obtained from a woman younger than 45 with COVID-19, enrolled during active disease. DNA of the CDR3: TGTGCCAGCAGCGAAGGACAGATGAACACTGAAGCTTTCTTT. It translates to CASSEGQMNTEAFF.